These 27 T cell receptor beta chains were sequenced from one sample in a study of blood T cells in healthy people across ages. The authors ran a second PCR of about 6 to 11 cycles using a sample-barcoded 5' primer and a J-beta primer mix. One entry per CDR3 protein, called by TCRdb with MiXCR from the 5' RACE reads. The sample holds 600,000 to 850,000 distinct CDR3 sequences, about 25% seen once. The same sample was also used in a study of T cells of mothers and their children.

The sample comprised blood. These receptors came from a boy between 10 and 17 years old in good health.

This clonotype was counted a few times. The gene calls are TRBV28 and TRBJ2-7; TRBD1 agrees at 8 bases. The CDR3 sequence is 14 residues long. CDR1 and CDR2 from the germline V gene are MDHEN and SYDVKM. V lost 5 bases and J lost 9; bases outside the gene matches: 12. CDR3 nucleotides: TGTGCCAGCAGTCATTCGGACAGGGAGCTCCCGCAGTACTTC. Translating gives CASSHSDRELPQYF.

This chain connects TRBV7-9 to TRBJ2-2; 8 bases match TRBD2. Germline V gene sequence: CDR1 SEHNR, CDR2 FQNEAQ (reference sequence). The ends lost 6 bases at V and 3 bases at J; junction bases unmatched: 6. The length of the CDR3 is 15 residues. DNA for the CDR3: TGTGCCAGCAGTCCGGGGGGGACCTACACCGGGGAGCTGTTTTTT. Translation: CASSPGGTYTGELFF. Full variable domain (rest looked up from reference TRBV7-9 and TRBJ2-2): DTGVSQNPRHKITKRGQNVTFRCDPISEHNRLYWYRQTLGQGPEFLTYFQNEAQLEKSRLLSDRFSAERPKGSFSTLEIQRTEQGDSAMYLCASSPGGTYTGELFFGEGSRLTVL.

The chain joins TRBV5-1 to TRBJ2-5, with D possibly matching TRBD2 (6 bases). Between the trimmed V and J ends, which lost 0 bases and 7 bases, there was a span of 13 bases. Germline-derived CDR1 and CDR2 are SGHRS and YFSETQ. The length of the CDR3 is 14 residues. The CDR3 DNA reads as TGCGCCAGCAGCTTGGGGGACTCACCAGGGACCCAGTACTTC. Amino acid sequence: CASSLGDSPGTQYF.

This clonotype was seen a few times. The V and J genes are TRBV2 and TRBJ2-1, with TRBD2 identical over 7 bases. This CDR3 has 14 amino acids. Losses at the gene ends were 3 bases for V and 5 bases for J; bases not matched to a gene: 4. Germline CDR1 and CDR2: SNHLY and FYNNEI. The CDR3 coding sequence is TGTGCCAGCAGTGAGCTAGCGGTAAACAATGAGCAGTTCTTC. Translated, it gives CASSELAVNNEQFF.

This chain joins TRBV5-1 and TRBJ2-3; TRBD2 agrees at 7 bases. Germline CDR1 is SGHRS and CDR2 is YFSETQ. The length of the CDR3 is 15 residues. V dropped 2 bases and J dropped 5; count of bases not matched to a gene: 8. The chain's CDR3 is CASSLRTSTVDTQYF. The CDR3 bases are TGCGCCAGCAGCTTAAGGACTAGTACGGTAGATACGCAGTATTTT. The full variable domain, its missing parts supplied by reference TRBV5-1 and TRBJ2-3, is KAGVTQTPRYLIKTRGQQVTLSCSPISGHRSVSWYQQTPGQGLQFLFEYFSETQRNKGNFPGRFSGRQFSNSRSEMNVSTLELGDSALYLCASSLRTSTVDTQYFGPGTRLTVL.

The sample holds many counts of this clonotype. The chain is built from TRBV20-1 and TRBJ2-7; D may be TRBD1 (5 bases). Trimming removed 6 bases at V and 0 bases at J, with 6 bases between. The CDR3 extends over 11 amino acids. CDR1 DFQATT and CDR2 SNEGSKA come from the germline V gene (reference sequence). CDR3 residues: CSAGDSYEQYF. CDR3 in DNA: TGCAGTGCAGGGGACTCCTACGAGCAGTACTTC.

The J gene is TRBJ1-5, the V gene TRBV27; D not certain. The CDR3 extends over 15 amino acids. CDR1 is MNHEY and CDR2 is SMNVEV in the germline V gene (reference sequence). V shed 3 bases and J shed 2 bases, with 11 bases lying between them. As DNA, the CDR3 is TGTGCCAGCAGTTTGGGTCCCATCGGCAATCAGCCCCAGCATTTT. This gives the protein CASSLGPIGNQPQHF.

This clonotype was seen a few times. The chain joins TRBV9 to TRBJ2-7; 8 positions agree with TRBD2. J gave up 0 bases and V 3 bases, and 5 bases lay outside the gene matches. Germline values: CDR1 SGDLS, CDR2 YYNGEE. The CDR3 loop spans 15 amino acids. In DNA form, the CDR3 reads TGTGCCAGCAGCGCTAGCGGGTCAGACTCCTACGAGCAGTACTTC. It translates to CASSASGSDSYEQYF.

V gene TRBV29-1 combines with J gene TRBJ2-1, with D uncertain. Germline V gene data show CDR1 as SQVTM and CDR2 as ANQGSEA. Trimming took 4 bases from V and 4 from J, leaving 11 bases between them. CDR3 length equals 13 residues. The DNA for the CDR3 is TGCAGCGTTGGCCTACGGGCTTACAATGAGCAGTTCTTC. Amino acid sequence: CSVGLRAYNEQFF.

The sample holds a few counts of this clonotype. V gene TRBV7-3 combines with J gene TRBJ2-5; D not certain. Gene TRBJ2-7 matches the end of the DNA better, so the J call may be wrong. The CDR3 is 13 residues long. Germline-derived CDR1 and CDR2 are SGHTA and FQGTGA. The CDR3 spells CASSFNRNYEQYF. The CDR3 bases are TGTGCCAGCAGCTTTAACAGAAACTACGAGCAGTACTTC.

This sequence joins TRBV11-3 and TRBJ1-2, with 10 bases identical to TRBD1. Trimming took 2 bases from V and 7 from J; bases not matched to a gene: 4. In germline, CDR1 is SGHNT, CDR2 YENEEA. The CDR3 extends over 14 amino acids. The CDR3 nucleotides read TGTGCCAGCAGCTTATTCGGGACAGGGGTTGGCTACACCTTC. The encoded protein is CASSLFGTGVGYTF.

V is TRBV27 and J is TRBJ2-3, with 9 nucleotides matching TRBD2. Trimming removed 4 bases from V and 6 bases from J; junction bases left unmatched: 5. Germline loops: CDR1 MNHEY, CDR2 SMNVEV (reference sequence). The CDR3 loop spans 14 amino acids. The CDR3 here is CASSWAGGPDTQYF. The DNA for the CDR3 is TGTGCCAGCAGTTGGGCGGGGGGGCCCGATACGCAGTATTTT.

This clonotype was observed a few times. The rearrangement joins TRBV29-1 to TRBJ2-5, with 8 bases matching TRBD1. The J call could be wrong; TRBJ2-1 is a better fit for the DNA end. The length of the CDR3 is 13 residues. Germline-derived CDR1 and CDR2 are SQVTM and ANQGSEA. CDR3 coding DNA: TGCAGCGTTGAAAGACAGGGGATGAATGAGCAGTTCTTC. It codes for CSVERQGMNEQFF.

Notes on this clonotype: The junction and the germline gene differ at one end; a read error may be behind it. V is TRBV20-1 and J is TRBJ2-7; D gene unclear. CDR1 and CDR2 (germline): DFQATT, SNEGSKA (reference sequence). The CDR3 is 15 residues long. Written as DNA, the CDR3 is TGCGGTGCTAGAGATCAGGCTAGTCTTAACTACGAGCAGTACTTC. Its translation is CGARDQASLNYEQYF.

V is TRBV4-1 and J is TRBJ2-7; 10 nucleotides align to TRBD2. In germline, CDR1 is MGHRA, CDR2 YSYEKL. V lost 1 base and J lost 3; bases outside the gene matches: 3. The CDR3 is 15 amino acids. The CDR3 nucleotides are TGCGCCAGCAGCCAAGTAGCTAGCGGGAGCTACGAGCAGTACTTC. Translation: CASSQVASGSYEQYF.

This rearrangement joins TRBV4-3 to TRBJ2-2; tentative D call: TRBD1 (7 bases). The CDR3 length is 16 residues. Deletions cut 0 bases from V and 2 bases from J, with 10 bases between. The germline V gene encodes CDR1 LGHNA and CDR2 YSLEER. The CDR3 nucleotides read TGCGCCAGCAGCCAAGATCAGGGGGGCAACACCGGGGAGCTGTTTTTT. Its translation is CASSQDQGGNTGELFF.

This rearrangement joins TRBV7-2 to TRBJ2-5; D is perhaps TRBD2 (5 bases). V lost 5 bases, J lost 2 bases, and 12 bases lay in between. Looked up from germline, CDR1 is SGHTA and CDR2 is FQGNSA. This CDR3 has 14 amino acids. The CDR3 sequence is CASSRTHPQETQYF. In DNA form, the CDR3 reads TGTGCCAGCAGCCGGACTCATCCTCAAGAGACCCAGTACTTC.

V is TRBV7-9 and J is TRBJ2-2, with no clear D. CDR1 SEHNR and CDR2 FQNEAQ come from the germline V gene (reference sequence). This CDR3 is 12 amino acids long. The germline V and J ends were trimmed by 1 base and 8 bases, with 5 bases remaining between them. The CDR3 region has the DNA TGTGCCAGCAGCTTAGACGTGGGGGAGCTGTTTTTT. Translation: CASSLDVGELFF.

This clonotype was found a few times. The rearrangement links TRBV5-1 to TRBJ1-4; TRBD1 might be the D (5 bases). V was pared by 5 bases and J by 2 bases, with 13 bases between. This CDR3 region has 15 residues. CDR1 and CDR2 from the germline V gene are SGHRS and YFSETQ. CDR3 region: CASRRDGLTNEKLFF. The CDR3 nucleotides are TGCGCCAGCAGGCGGGACGGACTCACTAATGAAAAACTGTTTTTT.

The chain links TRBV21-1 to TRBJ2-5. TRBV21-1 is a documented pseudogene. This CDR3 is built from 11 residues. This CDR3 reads CASGDPETQYF. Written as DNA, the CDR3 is TGTGCCAGCGGAGACCCGGAGACCCAGTACTTC.

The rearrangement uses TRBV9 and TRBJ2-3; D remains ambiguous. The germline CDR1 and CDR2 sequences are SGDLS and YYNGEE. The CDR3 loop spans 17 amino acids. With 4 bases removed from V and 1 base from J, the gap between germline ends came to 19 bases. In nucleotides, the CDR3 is TGTGCCAGCAGCTTAATCCCCGTCGGACGGGGCACAGATACGCAGTATTTT. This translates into CASSLIPVGRGTDTQYF. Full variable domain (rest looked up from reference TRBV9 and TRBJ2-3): DSGVTQTPKHLITATGQRVTLRCSPRSGDLSVYWYQQSLDQGLQFLIQYYNGEERAKGNILERFSAQQFPDLHSELNLSSLELGDSALYFCASSLIPVGRGTDTQYFGPGTRLTVL.

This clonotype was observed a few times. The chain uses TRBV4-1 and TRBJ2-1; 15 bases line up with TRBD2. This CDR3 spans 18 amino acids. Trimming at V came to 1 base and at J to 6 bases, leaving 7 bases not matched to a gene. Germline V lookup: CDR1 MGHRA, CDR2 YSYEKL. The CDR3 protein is CASSQVDLGLAGGNEQFF. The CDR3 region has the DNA TGCGCCAGCAGCCAAGTTGACTTGGGACTAGCGGGGGGCAATGAGCAGTTCTTC.

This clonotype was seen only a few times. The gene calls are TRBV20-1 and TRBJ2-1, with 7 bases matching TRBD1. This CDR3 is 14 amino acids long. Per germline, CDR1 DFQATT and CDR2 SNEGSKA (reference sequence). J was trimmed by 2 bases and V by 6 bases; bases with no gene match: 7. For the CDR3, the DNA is TGCAGTGCGTCACGGACAGGCGCCTACAATGAGCAGTTCTTC. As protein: CSASRTGAYNEQFF.

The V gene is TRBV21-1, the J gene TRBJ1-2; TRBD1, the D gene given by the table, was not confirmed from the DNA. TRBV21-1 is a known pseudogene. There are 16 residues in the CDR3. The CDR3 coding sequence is TGTGCCAGCAGCCTACTCGACCGGAGGGGCGTGTGCGGCTACACCTTC. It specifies CASSLLDRRGVCGYTF.

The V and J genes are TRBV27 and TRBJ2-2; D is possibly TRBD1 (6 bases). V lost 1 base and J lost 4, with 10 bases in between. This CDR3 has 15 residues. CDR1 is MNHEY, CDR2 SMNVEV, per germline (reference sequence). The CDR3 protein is CASSLWDIPTGELFF. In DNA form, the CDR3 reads TGTGCCAGCAGTTTATGGGACATTCCCACCGGGGAGCTGTTTTTT.

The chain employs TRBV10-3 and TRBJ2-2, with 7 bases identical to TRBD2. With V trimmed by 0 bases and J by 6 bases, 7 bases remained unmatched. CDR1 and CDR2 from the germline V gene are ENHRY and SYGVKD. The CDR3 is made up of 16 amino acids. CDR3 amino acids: CAISESSGGPPGELFF. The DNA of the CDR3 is TGTGCCATCAGTGAGTCGTCGGGAGGCCCCCCCGGGGAGCTGTTTTTT.

The CDR3 coding sequence is TGCGCCAGCAGCCAAGATCTTGGAGCGGGAGGGCCGGGTGAGACCCAGTACTTC. It yields the protein CASSQDLGAGGPGETQYF. The V call is TRBV4-1, the J call TRBJ2-5; 10 positions match TRBD2. Per germline, CDR1 MGHRA and CDR2 YSYEKL. J was trimmed by 5 bases and V by 0 bases; bases with no gene match: 12. CDR3 length equals 18 residues.